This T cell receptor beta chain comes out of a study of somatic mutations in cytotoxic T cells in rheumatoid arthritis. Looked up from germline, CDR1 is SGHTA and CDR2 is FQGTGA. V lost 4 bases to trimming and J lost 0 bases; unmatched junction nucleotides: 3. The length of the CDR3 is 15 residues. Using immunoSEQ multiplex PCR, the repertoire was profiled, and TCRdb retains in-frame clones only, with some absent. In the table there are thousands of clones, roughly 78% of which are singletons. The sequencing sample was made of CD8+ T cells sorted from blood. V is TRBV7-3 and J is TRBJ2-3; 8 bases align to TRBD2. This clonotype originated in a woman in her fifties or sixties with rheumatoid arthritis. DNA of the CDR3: TGTGCCAGCAGCTGGAGCGGGGGTAGCACAGATACGCAGTATTTT. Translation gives CASSWSGGSTDTQYF.